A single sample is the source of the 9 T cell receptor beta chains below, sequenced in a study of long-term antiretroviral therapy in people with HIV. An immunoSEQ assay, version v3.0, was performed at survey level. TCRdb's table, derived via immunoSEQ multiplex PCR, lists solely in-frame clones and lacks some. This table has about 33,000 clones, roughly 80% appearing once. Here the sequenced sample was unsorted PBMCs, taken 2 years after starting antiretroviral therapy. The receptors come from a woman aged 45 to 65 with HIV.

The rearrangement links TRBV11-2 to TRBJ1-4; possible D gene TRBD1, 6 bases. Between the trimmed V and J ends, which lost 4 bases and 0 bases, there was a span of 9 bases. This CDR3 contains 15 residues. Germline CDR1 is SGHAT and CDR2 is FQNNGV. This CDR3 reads CASSSQGSTNEKLFF. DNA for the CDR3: TGTGCCAGCAGCTCACAGGGTTCAACTAATGAAAAACTGTTTTTT.

The CDR3 region is CASATGQQDQETQYF. The CDR3 DNA reads as TGTGCCAGCGCGACGGGGCAGCAAGACCAAGAGACCCAGTACTTC. V gene TRBV27 combines with J gene TRBJ2-5, with D perhaps given as TRBD1 or TRBD2 (5 bases each). The V end lost 8 bases, the J end lost 0 bases, and 16 bases lay between the germline ends. CDR1 and CDR2 from the germline V gene are MNHEY and SMNVEV (reference sequence). The CDR3 extends over 15 amino acids.

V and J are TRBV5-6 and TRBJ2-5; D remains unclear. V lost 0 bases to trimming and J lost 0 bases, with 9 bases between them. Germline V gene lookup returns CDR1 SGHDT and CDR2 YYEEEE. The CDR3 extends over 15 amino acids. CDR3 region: CASSLATAYQETQYF. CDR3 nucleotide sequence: TGTGCCAGCAGCTTGGCTACAGCTTACCAAGAGACCCAGTACTTC.

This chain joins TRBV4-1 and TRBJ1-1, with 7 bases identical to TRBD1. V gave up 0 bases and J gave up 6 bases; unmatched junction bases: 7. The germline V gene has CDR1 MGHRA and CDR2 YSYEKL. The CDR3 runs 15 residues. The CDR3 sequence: CASSQEGRGSSEAFF. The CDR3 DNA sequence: TGCGCCAGCAGCCAAGAGGGCAGGGGGTCATCTGAAGCTTTCTTT.

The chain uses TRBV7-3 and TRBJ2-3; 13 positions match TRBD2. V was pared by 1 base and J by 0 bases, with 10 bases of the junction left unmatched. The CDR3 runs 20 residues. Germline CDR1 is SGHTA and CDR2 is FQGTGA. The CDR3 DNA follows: TGTGCCAGCAGCTTAAAAGCAGGACTAGCGGGAGCGGCTAGCACAGATACGCAGTATTTT. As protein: CASSLKAGLAGAASTDTQYF.

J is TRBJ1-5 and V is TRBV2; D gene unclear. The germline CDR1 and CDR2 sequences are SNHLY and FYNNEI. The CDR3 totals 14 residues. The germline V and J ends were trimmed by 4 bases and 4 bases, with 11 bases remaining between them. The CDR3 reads CASSGGDPNQPQHF. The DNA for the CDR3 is TGTGCCAGCAGTGGCGGGGATCCTAATCAGCCCCAGCATTTT.

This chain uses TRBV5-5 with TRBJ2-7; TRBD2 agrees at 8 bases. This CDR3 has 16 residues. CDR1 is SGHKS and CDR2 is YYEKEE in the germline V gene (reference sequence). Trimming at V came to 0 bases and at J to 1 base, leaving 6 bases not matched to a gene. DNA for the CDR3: TGTGCCAGCAGCTTGGCCTCGCGGGGGGCGTCCTACGAGCAGTACTTC. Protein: CASSLASRGASYEQYF.

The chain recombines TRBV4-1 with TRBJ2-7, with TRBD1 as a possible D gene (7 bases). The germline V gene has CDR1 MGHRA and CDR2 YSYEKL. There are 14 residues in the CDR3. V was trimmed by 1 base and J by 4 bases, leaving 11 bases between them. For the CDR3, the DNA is TGCGCCAGCAGCCAAGGAGCAGGGGGGTACGAGCAGTACTTC. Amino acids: CASSQGAGGYEQYF.

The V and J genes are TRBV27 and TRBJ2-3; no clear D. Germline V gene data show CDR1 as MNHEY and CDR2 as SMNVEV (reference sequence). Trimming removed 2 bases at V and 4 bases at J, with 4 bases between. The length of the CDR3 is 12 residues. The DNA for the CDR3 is TGTGCCAGCAGTTTAAAGTCAGATACGCAGTATTTT. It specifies CASSLKSDTQYF.